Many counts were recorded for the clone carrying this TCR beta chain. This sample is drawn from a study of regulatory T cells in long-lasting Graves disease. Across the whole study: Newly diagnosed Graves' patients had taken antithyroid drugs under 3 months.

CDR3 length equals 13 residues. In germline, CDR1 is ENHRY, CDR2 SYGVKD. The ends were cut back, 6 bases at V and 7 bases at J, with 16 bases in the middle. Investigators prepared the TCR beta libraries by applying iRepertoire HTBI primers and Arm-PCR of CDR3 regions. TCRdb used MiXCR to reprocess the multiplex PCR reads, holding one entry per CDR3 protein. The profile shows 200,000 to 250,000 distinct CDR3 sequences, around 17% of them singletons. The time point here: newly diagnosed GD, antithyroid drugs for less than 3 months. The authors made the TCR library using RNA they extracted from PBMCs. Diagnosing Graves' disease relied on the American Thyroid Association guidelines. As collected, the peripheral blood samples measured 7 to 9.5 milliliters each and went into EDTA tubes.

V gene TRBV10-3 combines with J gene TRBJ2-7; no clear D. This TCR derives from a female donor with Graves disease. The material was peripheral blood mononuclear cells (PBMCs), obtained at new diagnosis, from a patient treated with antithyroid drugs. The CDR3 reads CAISTGRPGEQYF. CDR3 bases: TGTGCCATCAGCACCGGAAGGCCTGGGGAGCAGTACTTC.